Included here is one T cell receptor (beta chain) sequence, with context. Germline V CDR1 and CDR2: MNHEY, SVGAGI. Between the trimmed V and J ends, which lost 9 bases and 0 bases, there was a span of 18 bases. The CDR3 covers 15 residues. The data belong to a study of blood T cell repertoires in COVID-19. TCRdb's copy holds only in-frame clones and misses some; the assay was immunoSEQ multiplex PCR. The sample shows over 100,000 clones, less than 85% of them seen only once. Sequencing input: peripheral blood. This clonotype originated in an older woman with acute or convalescent COVID-19. The chain joins TRBV6-5 to TRBJ2-7; tentatively, D is TRBD2 (7 bases). CDR3 sequence: CASGSGGLYSYEQYF. The CDR3, as DNA: TGTGCCAGTGGGTCGGGGGGCCTATACTCCTACGAGCAGTACTTC.